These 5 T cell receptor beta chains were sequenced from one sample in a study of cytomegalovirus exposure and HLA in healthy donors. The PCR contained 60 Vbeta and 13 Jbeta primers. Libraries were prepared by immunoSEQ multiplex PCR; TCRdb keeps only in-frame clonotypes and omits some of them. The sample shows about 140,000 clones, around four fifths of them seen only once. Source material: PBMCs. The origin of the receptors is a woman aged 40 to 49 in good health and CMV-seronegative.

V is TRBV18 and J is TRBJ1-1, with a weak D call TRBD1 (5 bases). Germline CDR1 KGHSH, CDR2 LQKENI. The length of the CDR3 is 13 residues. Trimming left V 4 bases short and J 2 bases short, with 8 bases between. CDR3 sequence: CASSQTVNTEAFF. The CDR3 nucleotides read TGTGCCAGCTCACAGACAGTAAACACTGAAGCTTTCTTT.

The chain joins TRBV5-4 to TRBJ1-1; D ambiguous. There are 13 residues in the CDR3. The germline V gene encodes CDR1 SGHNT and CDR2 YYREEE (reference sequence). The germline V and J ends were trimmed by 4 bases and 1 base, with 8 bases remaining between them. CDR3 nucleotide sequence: TGTGCCAGCAGCCGCAGTGAGAACACTGAAGCTTTCTTT. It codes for CASSRSENTEAFF. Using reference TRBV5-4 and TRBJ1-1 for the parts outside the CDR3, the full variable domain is ETGVTQSPTHLIKTRGQQVTLRCSSQSGHNTVSWYQQALGQGPQFIFQYYREEENGRGNFPPRFSGLQFPNYSSELNVNALELDDSALYLCASSRSENTEAFFGQGTRLTVV.

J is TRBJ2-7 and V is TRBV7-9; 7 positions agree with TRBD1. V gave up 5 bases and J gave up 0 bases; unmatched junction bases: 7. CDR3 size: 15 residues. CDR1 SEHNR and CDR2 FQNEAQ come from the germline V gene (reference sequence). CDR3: CASSNGQAPSYEQYF. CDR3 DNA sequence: TGTGCCAGCAGCAATGGACAGGCCCCCTCCTACGAGCAGTACTTC.

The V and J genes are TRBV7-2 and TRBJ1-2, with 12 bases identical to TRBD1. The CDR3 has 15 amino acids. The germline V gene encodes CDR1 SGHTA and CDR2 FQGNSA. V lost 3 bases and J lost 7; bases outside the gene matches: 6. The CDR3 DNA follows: TGTGCCAGCAGCTTCTGGGGACAGGGGGCGCGTGGCTACACCTTC. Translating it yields CASSFWGQGARGYTF. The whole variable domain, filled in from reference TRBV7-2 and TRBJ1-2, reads GAGVSQSPSNKVTEKGKDVELRCDPISGHTALYWYRQSLGQGLEFLIYFQGNSAPDKSGLPSDRFSAERTGGSVSTLTIQRTQQEDSAVYLCASSFWGQGARGYTFGSGTRLTVV.

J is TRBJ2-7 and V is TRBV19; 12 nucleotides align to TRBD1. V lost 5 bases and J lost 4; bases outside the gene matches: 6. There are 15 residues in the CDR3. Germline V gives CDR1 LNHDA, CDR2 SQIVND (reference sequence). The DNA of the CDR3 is TGTGCCAGTAGTGGCAGGGACAGGGGGCGATACGAGCAGTACTTC. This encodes CASSGRDRGRYEQYF.